The 25 T cell receptor beta chains presented below share a single source sample, sequenced in a study of cytomegalovirus exposure and HLA in healthy donors. This PCR relied on a set of 60 Vbeta primers and 13 Jbeta primers. Clones were sequenced by immunoSEQ multiplex PCR, and TCRdb holds only the in-frame ones, with some missing. The table has 130,000 to 150,000 clones, around 82% seen once. The sample comprised PBMCs. These receptors originate from a female donor in good health and CMV-seronegative.

This rearrangement joins TRBV7-8 to TRBJ2-1; TRBD2 might be the D (6 bases). There are 16 residues in the CDR3. Germline V CDR1 and CDR2: SGHVS, FQNEAQ. V dropped 5 bases and J dropped 0 bases, with 14 bases sitting between them. The CDR3, as DNA: TGTGCCAGCAGCAGCCGGGACTTCAGCTCCTACAATGAGCAGTTCTTC. Translating it yields CASSSRDFSSYNEQFF.

The chain has TRBV15 and TRBJ1-6; TRBD1 aligns across 7 bases. Trimming removed 2 bases from V and 7 bases from J; junction bases left unmatched: 5. The CDR3 covers 15 residues. Germline V gives CDR1 LNHNV, CDR2 YYDKDF (reference sequence). DNA of the CDR3: TGTGCCACCAGCAGACGACAGGGTGCCAATTCACCCCTCCACTTT. Its translation is CATSRRQGANSPLHF.

The rearrangement links TRBV30 to TRBJ1-1; D might be TRBD1 (5 bases). The CDR3 length is 15 residues. Trimming pared 0 bases from V and 1 base from J, leaving 12 bases between. The V gene's germline CDR1 is GTSNPN and CDR2 SVGIG (reference sequence). For the CDR3, the DNA is TGTGCCTGGAGTGTAGGTCACAGGCCGAACACTGAAGCTTTCTTT. This encodes CAWSVGHRPNTEAFF.

The V and J genes are TRBV13 and TRBJ1-3; 7 nucleotides align to TRBD1. The trim removed 5 bases at V and 8 bases at J, leaving 12 bases unmatched. CDR1 is PRHDT, CDR2 FYEKMQ, per germline (reference sequence). The CDR3 runs to 15 residues. For the CDR3, the DNA is TGTGCCAGCAGCATATCACTACAGGGGAGTCACACCATATATTTT. Translated: CASSISLQGSHTIYF.

CDR3 loop: CASSLSGGSNEQYF. The DNA of the CDR3 is TGTGCCAGCAGTTTATCCGGCGGGAGTAACGAGCAGTACTTC. The rearrangement joins TRBV28 to TRBJ2-7; 7 bases map to TRBD2. Germline lookup yields CDR1 MDHEN and CDR2 SYDVKM. The CDR3 covers 14 residues. J gave up 5 bases and V 1 base, and 5 bases lay outside the gene matches.

The chain employs TRBV5-6 and TRBJ2-3, with D tentatively TRBD2 (6 bases). The germline V and J ends were trimmed by 3 bases and 5 bases, with 28 bases remaining between them. Germline CDR1 is SGHDT and CDR2 is YYEEEE. This CDR3 spans 19 amino acids. The CDR3 sequence: CASSSGTLFFPDGEDTQYF. DNA of the CDR3: TGTGCCAGCAGCTCGGGGACTCTCTTTTTTCCCGACGGGGAAGATACGCAGTATTTT.

This chain uses TRBV7-2 with TRBJ2-5; 7 bases match TRBD2. The V gene's germline CDR1 is SGHTA and CDR2 FQGNSA. The length of the CDR3 is 15 residues. V lost 1 base, J lost 7 bases, and 9 bases stayed unmatched. The CDR3 sequence: CASSLDPWGGWTQYF. The CDR3 region has the DNA TGTGCCAGCAGCTTAGACCCCTGGGGAGGGTGGACCCAGTACTTC. Full variable domain (rest looked up from reference TRBV7-2 and TRBJ2-5): GAGVSQSPSNKVTEKGKDVELRCDPISGHTALYWYRQSLGQGLEFLIYFQGNSAPDKSGLPSDRFSAERTGGSVSTLTIQRTQQEDSAVYLCASSLDPWGGWTQYFGPGTRLLVL.

The chain recombines TRBV28 with TRBJ2-3; 8 nucleotides agree with TRBD1. The germline V gene has CDR1 MDHEN and CDR2 SYDVKM. After removal of 6 bases from V and 1 base from J, the junction contained 6 bases not matched to a gene. This CDR3 contains 15 residues. CDR3 DNA sequence: TGTGCCAGCAGATCCCTGGGACAGGGCACAGATACGCAGTATTTT. This encodes CASRSLGQGTDTQYF.

This clone came up once. V and J are TRBV4-1 and TRBJ2-1; TRBD1 might be the D (6 bases). Germline CDR1 and CDR2: MGHRA and YSYEKL. This CDR3 contains 14 residues. Trimming took 2 bases from V and 1 from J, leaving 6 bases between them. The CDR3 sequence is CASSQQGSYNEQFF. In nucleotides, the CDR3 is TGCGCCAGCAGCCAACAGGGGTCCTACAATGAGCAGTTCTTC.

V is TRBV19 and J is TRBJ2-3, with 13 bases matching TRBD2. Trimming removed 8 bases from V and 6 bases from J; junction bases left unmatched: 5. CDR3 length equals 14 residues. Germline V CDR1 and CDR2: LNHDA, SQIVND (reference sequence). The CDR3 nucleotides are TGTGCCAGTTCACTAGCGGGAGGGCCGGATACGCAGTATTTT. Translated, it gives CASSLAGGPDTQYF. The complete variable domain, with remaining parts taken from reference TRBV19 and TRBJ2-3, reads DGGITQSPKYLFRKEGQNVTLSCEQNLNHDAMYWYRQDPGQGLRLIYYSQIVNDFQKGDIAEGYSVSREKKESFPLTVTSAQKNPTAFYLCASSLAGGPDTQYFGPGTRLTVL.

V and J are TRBV28 and TRBJ2-6; tentative D call: TRBD1 (6 bases). The CDR3 has 16 amino acids. CDR1 is MDHEN and CDR2 is SYDVKM in the germline V gene. V lost 5 bases and J 1 base, leaving 12 bases between the germline ends. The CDR3 loop reads CASSGGGLSGANVLTF. CDR3 bases: TGTGCCAGCAGTGGGGGCGGGTTGTCTGGGGCCAACGTCCTGACTTTC.

This clone was seen more than once but under ten times. V is TRBV6-5 and J is TRBJ1-1; 8 nucleotides line up with TRBD1. This CDR3 spans 13 amino acids. CDR1 MNHEY and CDR2 SVGAGI come from the germline V gene. The V and J ends lost 6 bases and 2 bases, in that order; junction bases with no gene match: 2. In DNA, the CDR3 is TGTGCCAGCAGAGACAGGGGAAACACTGAAGCTTTCTTT. It specifies CASRDRGNTEAFF.

A few counts support this clone. CDR3: CASSWQGTGQPQHF. The DNA for the CDR3 is TGTGCCAGCAGCTGGCAGGGTACCGGTCAGCCCCAGCATTTT. This chain connects TRBV5-8 to TRBJ1-5; possibly TRBD1 for D (5 bases). V shed 3 bases and J shed 6 bases, with 13 bases lying between them. The CDR3 is 14 residues long. Germline CDR1 and CDR2: SGHTS and YDEGEE.

This chain connects TRBV5-4 to TRBJ2-1, with 10 bases lining up with TRBD1. CDR1 is SGHNT, CDR2 YYREEE, per germline (reference sequence). V shed 0 bases and J 8 bases; nucleotides not matched to a gene: 5. The length of the CDR3 is 15 residues. The CDR3 DNA reads as TGTGCCAGCAGCTTGGTATACGGGACAGGGGATGAGCAGTTCTTC. Residues: CASSLVYGTGDEQFF.

This clone came up once. The gene calls are TRBV7-3 and TRBJ2-1; 12 nucleotides line up with TRBD2. The length of the CDR3 is 16 residues. Germline-derived CDR1 and CDR2 are SGHTA and FQGTGA. Trimming removed 4 bases from V and 7 bases from J; junction bases left unmatched: 8. The DNA for the CDR3 is TGTGCCAGCAGCTCGCGCGGACTAGCGGGAAGGAATGAGCAGTTCTTC. Protein product: CASSSRGLAGRNEQFF.

This rearrangement joins TRBV7-9 to TRBJ2-3; D is undetermined. The germline CDR1 and CDR2 sequences are SEHNR and FQNEAQ (reference sequence). This CDR3 contains 12 residues. With 4 bases removed from V and 7 bases from J, the gap between germline ends came to 9 bases. CDR3: CASSSSAYTQYF. Here the CDR3 DNA reads TGTGCCAGCAGCTCTTCCGCGTATACGCAGTATTTT.

Here the CDR3 DNA reads TGTGCCATCACAGACAGGGATAGTCAGCCCCAGCATTTT. Translation gives CAITDRDSQPQHF. V usage is TRBV6-1 and J usage is TRBJ1-5; 7 bases line up with TRBD1. V lost 10 bases and J lost 6; bases outside the gene matches: 9. Germline CDR1 reads MNHNS; CDR2 reads SASEGT. There are 13 residues in the CDR3.

This chain links TRBV4-3 with TRBJ1-6, with D unresolved. There are 14 residues in the CDR3. The germline gives CDR1 LGHNA, CDR2 YSLEER. V lost 0 bases, J lost 10 bases, and 10 bases lay in between. This chain's CDR3 is CASSQEGRGSPLHF. The CDR3, as DNA: TGCGCCAGCAGCCAAGAGGGAAGAGGGTCACCCCTCCACTTT.

This chain links TRBV2 with TRBJ1-5, with 8 bases lining up with TRBD1. The trim removed 6 bases at V and 4 bases at J, leaving 2 bases unmatched. CDR3 length: 13 residues. CDR1 is SNHLY and CDR2 is FYNNEI in the germline V gene. The DNA of the CDR3 is TGTGCCAGCAGGGACAGGGATAATCAGCCCCAGCATTTT. Protein: CASRDRDNQPQHF.

This chain joins TRBV21-1 and TRBJ1-2; the D call in the table, TRBD1, was not verified against the DNA. TRBV21-1 is assigned pseudogene status. The CDR3 is 19 amino acids. The CDR3 bases are TGTGCCAGCAGCAAAAGGGGATCAACAGGGTTACCCCCTAACTATGGCTACACCTTC. Translated: CASSKRGSTGLPPNYGYTF.

A note on this clone: The same CDR3 also results from other DNA sequences found in this sample. The V gene is TRBV6-5, the J gene TRBJ1-1, with a weak D call TRBD1 (6 bases). The CDR3 is 16 amino acids. V was clipped by 0 bases and J by 3 bases, with 14 bases between them. Germline assignment: CDR1 MNHEY and CDR2 SVGAGI. CDR3 sequence reads: CASSYSPGRGYTEAFF. The CDR3 coding sequence is TGTGCCAGCAGTTACTCACCAGGAAGGGGGTACACTGAAGCTTTCTTT.

Of note for this clone: At one of its ends the junction is not consistent with the germline gene, which may arise from a read error. CDR3 in amino acids: CASSLNKDYGYPF. The CDR3 DNA sequence: TGTGCCAGCAGCTTAAACAAGGACTATGGCTACCCCTTC. The V call is TRBV5-6, the J call TRBJ1-2; D is unresolved. The CDR3 sequence is 13 residues long. Germline assignment: CDR1 SGHDT and CDR2 YYEEEE.

J is TRBJ1-1 and V is TRBV5-1; D is perhaps TRBD1 (5 bases). Trimming removed 2 bases from V and 4 bases from J, with 15 bases in between. Germline assignment: CDR1 SGHRS and CDR2 YFSETQ. This CDR3 has 15 amino acids. Written as DNA, the CDR3 is TGCGCCAGCAGCTTAGAGGACAAGGGGCGCACTGAAGCTTTCTTT. It codes for CASSLEDKGRTEAFF.

V is TRBV28 and J is TRBJ2-7; D might be TRBD1 (5 bases). The V end was cut by 6 bases, the J end by 4 bases, with 10 bases between. Germline V gives CDR1 MDHEN, CDR2 SYDVKM. CDR3 size: 12 residues. CDR3 sequence (DNA): TGTGCCAGCAGGCAGGGTGTATACGAGCAGTACTTC. It encodes CASRQGVYEQYF.

The J gene is TRBJ2-3, the V gene TRBV6-1; TRBD2 agrees at 13 bases. The V segment lost 4 bases and the J segment 0 bases; nucleotides outside the gene matches: 7. The CDR3 extends over 18 amino acids. Germline V lookup: CDR1 MNHNS, CDR2 SASEGT. Here the CDR3 DNA reads TGTGCCAGCAGTGGTCGCCGGGGACTAGCGGGGAGCACAGATACGCAGTATTTT. Amino acids: CASSGRRGLAGSTDTQYF.